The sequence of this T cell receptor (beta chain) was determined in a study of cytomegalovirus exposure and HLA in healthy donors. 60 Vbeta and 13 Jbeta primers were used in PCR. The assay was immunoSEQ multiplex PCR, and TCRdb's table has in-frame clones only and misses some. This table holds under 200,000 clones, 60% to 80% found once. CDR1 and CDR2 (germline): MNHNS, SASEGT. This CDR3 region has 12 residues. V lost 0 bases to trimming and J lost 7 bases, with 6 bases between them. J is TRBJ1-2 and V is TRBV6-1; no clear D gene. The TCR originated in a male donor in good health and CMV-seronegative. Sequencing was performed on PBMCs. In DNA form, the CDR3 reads TGTGCCAGCAGTGAAGCAGCTCTTGGCTACACCTTC. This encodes CASSEAALGYTF.